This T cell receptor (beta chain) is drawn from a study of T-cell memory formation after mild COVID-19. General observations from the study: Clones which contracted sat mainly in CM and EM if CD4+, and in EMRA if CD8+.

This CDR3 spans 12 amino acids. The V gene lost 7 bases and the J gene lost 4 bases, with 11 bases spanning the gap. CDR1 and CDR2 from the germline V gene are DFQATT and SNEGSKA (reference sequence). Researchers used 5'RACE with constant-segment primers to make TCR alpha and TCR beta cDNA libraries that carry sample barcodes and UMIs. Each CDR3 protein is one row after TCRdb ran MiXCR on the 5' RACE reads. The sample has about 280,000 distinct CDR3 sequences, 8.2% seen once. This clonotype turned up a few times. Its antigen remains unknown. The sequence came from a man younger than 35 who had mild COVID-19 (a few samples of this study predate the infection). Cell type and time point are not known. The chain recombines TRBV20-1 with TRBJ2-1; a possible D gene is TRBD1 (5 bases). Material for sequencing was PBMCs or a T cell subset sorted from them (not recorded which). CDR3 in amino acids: CSVLPGYNEQFF. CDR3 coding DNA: TGCAGTGTCCTCCCAGGGTACAATGAGCAGTTCTTC.